This TCR beta chain was documented in a study of T cells after yellow fever vaccination. This clonotype was detected ten times or more. V gave up 2 bases and J gave up 0 bases, with 14 bases separating them. This CDR3 has 18 residues. Germline V gene sequence: CDR1 SEHNR, CDR2 FQNEAQ (reference sequence). TCRdb re-derived calls from the 5' RACE reads in MiXCR, one entry per CDR3 protein. This sample carries about 50,000 distinct CDR3 sequences, less than 9% of them seen once, and the ten largest clones take 28%. Source: CD8+ T cells sorted from PBMCs, taken less than 18 days after the first yellow fever vaccination. This sequence was found in a man aged 18 to 29 who received the YFV17D yellow fever vaccine. The chain employs TRBV7-9 and TRBJ2-6; D possibly corresponds to TRBD2 (6 bases). The CDR3, as DNA: TGTGCCAGCAGCTTAACTCTAGCGACCGTCTCTGGGGCCAACGTCCTGACTTTC. The encoded protein is CASSLTLATVSGANVLTF.